These 31 T cell receptor beta chains were sequenced from one sample in a study of tumor and adjacent non-tumor tissue in lung cancer. This sample's RNA came from whole unsorted tissue. Three rounds of nested PCR, following a modified ARM-PCR protocol, produced the TCRbeta library. TCRdb analysed the multiplex PCR reads with MiXCR anew, one entry per CDR3 protein. This table has roughly 81,000 distinct CDR3 sequences, roughly two thirds appearing once. Sequencing was done on a sample of lung tumor tissue. These receptors came from a man in his sixties or seventies with non-small cell lung cancer.

The table lists this clonotype with a few counts. The rearrangement uses TRBV20-1 and TRBJ1-5, with TRBD1 identical over 7 bases. The CDR3 runs to 12 residues. The trim removed 7 bases at V and 7 bases at J, leaving 7 bases unmatched. Per germline, CDR1 DFQATT and CDR2 SNEGSKA (reference sequence). The CDR3: CSVQTGSQPQHF. DNA of the CDR3: TGCAGTGTCCAGACAGGGTCACAGCCCCAGCATTTT.

Details on this clonotype: Lacking the conserved final phenylalanine or tryptophan, this CDR3 likely reflects a read error. The limits of the CDR3 on the DNA are not certain, so only TCRdb's listed CDR3 is given. This chain connects TRBV11-2 to TRBJ2-7; the table names TRBD2, a call not compared with the DNA. The germline gives CDR1 SGHAT, CDR2 FQNNGV. The CDR3 comprises 15 residues, both ends counted. The CDR3 sequence is CASSLDLAGGSGRYS.

About this clonotype itself: The germline gene is not matched at one end of the junction; a read error may be the cause. The chain uses TRBV24-1 and TRBJ2-1; D gene ambiguous. Germline CDR1 reads KGHDR; CDR2 reads SFDVKD. This CDR3 spans 16 amino acids. CDR3: CATSDLRIGSYNEQFF. DNA for the CDR3: TGTGCCACCAGTGATCTCAGGATCGGTTCCTATAATGAGCAGTTCTTC.

Concerning this clonotype itself: The junction shows a germline mismatch at one end, possibly a read error. The chain recombines TRBV11-2 with TRBJ2-2; D may be TRBD2 (6 bases). The CDR3 extends over 15 amino acids. Germline CDR1 SGHAT, CDR2 FQNNGV. CDR3 region: CTSGQQSTNIGELFF. Here the CDR3 DNA reads TGTACCAGCGGGCAGCAATCGACAAACATCGGGGAGCTGTTTTTT.

With regard to this clonotype: A much larger clone lies a single base off, so this may be a read error. The rearrangement uses TRBV5-5 and TRBJ2-5; 7 bases are shared with TRBD1. The CDR3 is 15 residues long. The V gene's germline CDR1 is SGHKS and CDR2 YYEKEE (reference sequence). The DNA of the CDR3 is TGTGTCAGCAGGAGGAGACAGGGATCGGGAGAGACCCAGTACTTC. This sequence encodes CVSRRRQGSGETQYF.

A note on this clonotype: Just one base apart from a much larger clone, this may be a read error. The chain combines TRBV30 with TRBJ1-1; 7 bases align to TRBD1. Germline loops: CDR1 GTSNPN, CDR2 SVGIG (reference sequence). The CDR3 consists of 11 residues. With 2 bases clipped from V and 12 bases from J, the junction kept 6 bases outside the gene matches. The chain's CDR3 is CAWSTTGQTFF. The DNA for the CDR3 is TGTGCCTGGAGTACGACAGGGCAAACTTTCTTT.

About this clonotype itself: A much larger clone lies a single base off, so this may be a read error. The chain combines TRBV5-1 with TRBJ2-5; either TRBD1 or TRBD2 may supply D (5 bases each). The germline V gene encodes CDR1 SGHRS and CDR2 YFSETQ. The CDR3 has 19 amino acids. V lost 7 bases and J 4 bases, leaving 32 bases between the germline ends. CDR3: CASSPRDDYRDPNLETQYF. CDR3 bases: TGCGCCAGCTCACCCAGGGACGATTATAGAGACCCCAACTTAGAGACCCAGTACTTC.

This clonotype was counted only a few times. This may come from a read error, since a much larger clone is one base off. This chain connects TRBV12-3 or TRBV12-4 to TRBJ2-5; D gene uncertain. This CDR3 is 14 amino acids long. V was cut by 6 bases and J by 3 bases, with 14 bases left in between. In DNA, the CDR3 is TGTGCCAGCAGCCACCGGGCAGGCAAAGAGACCCAGTACTTC. Its translation: CASSHRAGKETQYF.

In this sample, this clonotype turned up a few times. CDR3 DNA: TGTGCCTGGAGTGGGGCCGCGACAGGGATCAATCAGCCCCAGCATTTT. This gives the protein CAWSGAATGINQPQHF. V and J are TRBV30 and TRBJ1-5; 7 nucleotides align to TRBD1. The V segment lost 1 base and the J segment 3 bases; nucleotides outside the gene matches: 9. Germline values: CDR1 GTSNPN, CDR2 SVGIG (reference sequence). CDR3 size: 16 residues.

V and J are TRBV12-3 or TRBV12-4 and TRBJ2-3; possibly TRBD2 for D (6 bases). Trimming cost V 7 bases and J 6 bases, with 17 bases left between them. The CDR3 length is 14 residues. This chain's CDR3 is CASNWGRTGDTQYF. DNA of the CDR3: TGTGCCAGCAATTGGGGGAGGACGGGGGATACGCAGTATTTT.

This clonotype has a single count. The chain links TRBV11-1 to TRBJ1-5; D unclear. Germline CDR1 reads SGHAT; CDR2 reads FQDESV (reference sequence). The CDR3 length is 13 residues. With 3 bases removed from V and 5 bases from J, the gap between germline ends came to 8 bases. The CDR3 region is CASSLNMDQPQHF. CDR3 bases: TGTGCCAGCAGCTTGAATATGGATCAGCCCCAGCATTTT.

This chain links TRBV30 with TRBJ1-5; D uncertain. The germline V and J ends were trimmed by 2 bases and 7 bases, with 12 bases remaining between them. The germline CDR1 and CDR2 sequences are GTSNPN and SVGIG (reference sequence). This CDR3 is 13 amino acids long. The CDR3 DNA is TGTGCCTGGAGTCTAGAGGGTGGCCAGCCCCAGCATTTT. This codes for CAWSLEGGQPQHF. The whole variable domain, remainder taken from reference TRBV30 and TRBJ1-5, is SQTIHQWPATLVQPVGSPLSLECTVEGTSNPNLYWYRQAAGRGLQLLFYSVGIGQISSEVPQNLSASRPQDRQFILSSKKLLLSDSGFYLCAWSLEGGQPQHFGDGTRLSIL.

This clonotype was counted many times. The chain combines TRBV28 with TRBJ1-1, with D unclear. Between the trimmed V and J ends, which lost 6 bases and 3 bases, there was a span of 14 bases. This CDR3 is built from 14 residues. Per the germline V gene, CDR1 is MDHEN and CDR2 is SYDVKM. This CDR3 reads CASRGPRKDTEAFF. The CDR3 DNA follows: TGTGCCAGCAGGGGCCCGAGGAAGGACACTGAAGCTTTCTTT.

This clonotype has at least ten counts. J is TRBJ2-4 and V is TRBV5-6; no clear D. V was shortened by 0 bases and J by 0 bases, with 13 bases between the two germline ends. Looked up from germline, CDR1 is SGHDT and CDR2 is YYEEEE. The CDR3 runs to 17 residues. CDR3: CASSLGHQNLAKNIQYF. The DNA for the CDR3 is TGTGCCAGCAGCTTGGGCCACCAAAACCTAGCCAAAAACATTCAGTACTTC.

This clonotype was seen a few times. A much larger clone differs by one base, so this may be a read error. The chain couples TRBV6-1 to TRBJ2-3; D ambiguous. Per the germline V gene, CDR1 is MNHNS and CDR2 is SASEGT. CDR3 length: 13 residues. This CDR3 is CATERSRTDMQYF. The CDR3 coding sequence is TGTGCCACCGAGAGGTCGCGCACAGATATGCAGTATTTT.

This clonotype was picked up one time. The rearrangement joins TRBV11-2 to TRBJ2-6, with D possibly TRBD1 on 6 matching bases. This CDR3 comprises 19 residues. Germline V gene data show CDR1 as SGHAT and CDR2 as FQNNGV. V shed 11 bases and J shed 0 bases, with 26 bases lying between them. This CDR3 is CARSSPRGRGGSGANVLTF. The CDR3 DNA is TGTGCCCGTAGCTCCCCGAGAGGAAGAGGGGGCTCTGGGGCCAACGTCCTGACTTTC.

Regarding this clonotype: Its ends do not fully match the called genes, so a read error is possible. The chain carries TRBV28 and TRBJ2-7, with 10 bases matching TRBD2. The CDR3 consists of 14 residues. The germline V gene has CDR1 MDHEN and CDR2 SYDVKM. The CDR3 loop is CASRTSGDAYEQYF. The CDR3 DNA follows: TGTGCCAGCAGAACTAGCGGGGATGCCTACGAGCAGTATTTC.

This clonotype was seen a few times. This may stem from a read error, because a much larger clone lies one nucleotide away. This sequence joins TRBV6-5 and TRBJ1-2; 7 nucleotides align to TRBD1. The junction had 7 bases not matched to a gene; V was cut back by 6 bases and J by 6 bases. The germline gives CDR1 MNHEY, CDR2 SVGAGI. There are 13 residues in the CDR3. CDR3 bases: TGTGCCAGCAGAGCAGACAGGGCCCATGGCTACACCTTC. Its translation is CASRADRAHGYTF.

Of note for this clonotype: Because it lacks the conserved phenylalanine or tryptophan at the end, this CDR3 is likely a read error. This chain joins TRBV10-3 and TRBJ2-5; D call uncertain. Germline V gene sequence: CDR1 ENHRY, CDR2 SYGVKD. This CDR3 is built from 16 residues. CDR3 DNA sequence: TGTACCATCAGTGAGTCAACCCCCCGAGGTGGCGAGACCCAGTACTCC. This codes for CTISESTPRGGETQYS.

The CDR3 region has the DNA TGCAGCGTTGGACTAGCGGGAGGTTTCGGGCAGTACTTC. It translates to CSVGLAGGFGQYF. The chain recombines TRBV29-1 with TRBJ2-7; 13 nucleotides agree with TRBD2. Germline assignment: CDR1 SQVTM and CDR2 ANQGSEA. The V segment lost 4 bases and the J segment 9 bases; nucleotides outside the gene matches: 6. The CDR3 is made up of 13 amino acids.

This chain links TRBV21-1 with TRBJ2-7; the table calls TRBD1, which could not be checked here. TRBV21-1 is flagged as a pseudogene. The CDR3 consists of 15 residues. The CDR3: CVSTPGWRTTYEQYF. The CDR3 DNA reads TGTGTCAGCACCCCTGGGTGGAGAACTACCTACGAGCAGTACTTC.

With regard to this clonotype: One end of the junction does not line up with germline, which may come from a read error. The chain joins TRBV11-2 to TRBJ2-1; D remains ambiguous. The CDR3 consists of 16 residues. Germline CDR1 is SGHAT and CDR2 is FQNNGV. The CDR3 here is CGSRPTGGGNYNEQFF. CDR3 nucleotides: TGTGGCAGCAGGCCAACTGGCGGTGGAAACTACAATGAGCAGTTCTTC.

This clonotype rates as medium-sized. This sequence joins TRBV11-2 and TRBJ2-5, with D possibly TRBD2 on 5 matching bases. The CDR3 has 15 amino acids. The V end was cut by 0 bases, the J end by 1 base, with 9 bases between. In germline, CDR1 is SGHAT, CDR2 FQNNGV. Written as DNA, the CDR3 is TGTGCCAGCAGCTTAGATCGGGGTAGCCAAGAGACCCAGTACTTC. Residues: CASSLDRGSQETQYF.

This clonotype occurred once. This clone may be a read error of a much larger clone one base away. This likely comes from a read error, as the CDR3 has no conserved phenylalanine or tryptophan at its end. This chain joins TRBV7-9 and TRBJ1-3; D is perhaps TRBD1 (6 bases). The CDR3 is 15 residues long. V lost 2 bases and J 2 bases, leaving 10 bases between the germline ends. The V gene's germline CDR1 is SEHNR and CDR2 FQNEAQ (reference sequence). Written as DNA, the CDR3 is TGTGCCAGCAGCTTATCCCAGGGGACTGGAAACACCATATATTTA. It yields the protein CASSLSQGTGNTIYL.

As concerns this clonotype: An end of the junction does not agree with germline; a read error may underlie this. The chain is built from TRBV6-2 or TRBV6-3 and TRBJ2-7; D unclear. The CDR3 runs 17 residues. Germline V gene data show CDR1 as MNHEY and CDR2 as SVGEGT. CDR3: CASSWDLRTYQRHEQYF. The CDR3 DNA follows: TGTGCCAGCAGTTGGGATCTACGCACCTACCAGCGACACGAGCAATACTTC.

This clonotype was counted a few times. This chain links TRBV28 with TRBJ2-1; D unclear. Germline V CDR1 and CDR2: MDHEN, SYDVKM. With 8 bases removed from V and 7 bases from J, the gap between germline ends came to 15 bases. The CDR3 is 13 amino acids. The CDR3 region is CASLDWRTNEQFF. CDR3 DNA: TGTGCCAGCCTCGACTGGAGAACGAATGAGCAGTTCTTC. The full variable domain, in which reference TRBV28 and TRBJ2-1 provide the parts outside the CDR3, is DVKVTQSSRYLVKRTGEKVFLECVQDMDHENMFWYRQDPGLGLRLIYFSYDVKMKEKGDIPEGYSVSREKKERFSLILESASTNQTSMYLCASLDWRTNEQFFGPGTRLTVL.

Remarks on this clonotype: An end of the junction does not agree with germline; a read error may underlie this. The chain links TRBV6-1 to TRBJ2-2, with a tentative D call TRBD1 (6 bases). The CDR3 spans 15 residues. Germline assignment: CDR1 MNHNS and CDR2 SASEGT. The CDR3 region is CASKWGHQTAGELPF. The DNA of the CDR3 is TGTGCCAGCAAATGGGGACACCAGACGGCCGGGGAGCTGCCTTTT.

This clonotype was picked up many times. V gene TRBV7-9 combines with J gene TRBJ1-1, with D possibly TRBD1 on 5 matching bases. Trimming shortened V by 5 bases and J by 1 base, and 20 bases separated the two germline ends. Germline V gene sequence: CDR1 SEHNR, CDR2 FQNEAQ (reference sequence). CDR3 length equals 17 residues. CDR3 sequence: CASSLRGGRETNTEAFF. The CDR3 nucleotides are TGTGCCAGCAGCCTCCGCGGGGGGAGGGAGACGAACACTGAAGCTTTCTTT. Full variable domain (rest looked up from reference TRBV7-9 and TRBJ1-1): DTGVSQNPRHKITKRGQNVTFRCDPISEHNRLYWYRQTLGQGPEFLTYFQNEAQLEKSRLLSDRFSAERPKGSFSTLEIQRTEQGDSAMYLCASSLRGGRETNTEAFFGQGTRLTVV.

The chain links TRBV6-5 to TRBJ2-7, with TRBD1 matching 7 bases. The CDR3 is 15 residues long. Unmatched junction bases numbered 12, after V lost 6 bases and J lost 4 bases. Germline CDR1 is MNHEY and CDR2 is SVGAGI. The CDR3 protein is CASRLRDRIAYEQYF. The CDR3 DNA follows: TGTGCCAGCAGACTCCGGGACAGAATTGCATACGAGCAGTACTTC.

The V gene is TRBV6-5, the J gene TRBJ1-5, with 9 bases that match TRBD1. The length of the CDR3 is 12 residues. The germline gives CDR1 MNHEY, CDR2 SVGAGI. V lost 10 bases and J lost 4; bases outside the gene matches: 2. DNA of the CDR3: TGTGCCACCGGGACAGGGAATCAGCCCCAGCATTTT. It codes for CATGTGNQPQHF.

This clonotype was observed a handful of times. Here the CDR3 omits its conserved ending phenylalanine or tryptophan, so a read error is the likely source. CDR3 sequence reads: CASSTQLQETQYL. The CDR3 DNA reads as TGTGCCAGCAGCACCCAGCTCCAAGAGACCCAGTACTTA. This chain connects TRBV28 to TRBJ2-5; D gene ambiguous. Trimming stripped 6 bases from V and 1 base from J, with 9 bases between. The length of the CDR3 is 13 residues. Germline-derived CDR1 and CDR2 are MDHEN and SYDVKM.